The sequence of this T cell receptor (beta chain) was determined in a study of cytomegalovirus exposure and HLA in healthy donors. For the study at large: The roughly 670 first-cohort repertoires and the 130 or so validation repertoires shared the same platform, a later analysis reported. Overall study results and limits: Overall, 164 TCR beta chains were annotated as cytomegalovirus-associated. Three of the chains that were CMV-associated were confirmed in vitro to be specific for CMV antigens. According to reports, the classifier identified cytomegalovirus status with high specificity and sensitivity.

Produced via immunoSEQ multiplex PCR; TCRdb's table is partial and in-frame only. The sample lists 150,000 to 250,000 clones, around 80% occurring once. About this clone itself: The antigen is undetermined.

Germline V CDR1 and CDR2: SNHLY, FYNNEI. This CDR3 spans 16 amino acids. V lost 4 bases to trimming and J lost 1 base, with 16 bases between them. Sequences were obtained from PBMCs. The source is a woman in her twenties or thirties in good health and CMV-seronegative. V is TRBV2 and J is TRBJ2-5; tentatively, D is TRBD2 (6 bases). The CDR3 loop is CASSVKRALTQETQYF. CDR3 in DNA: TGTGCCAGCAGTGTAAAGCGGGCCCTTACCCAAGAGACCCAGTACTTC.